This T cell receptor beta chain was captured in a study of blood T cell repertoires in COVID-19. This CDR3 contains 17 residues. CDR1 is KGHDR, CDR2 SFDVKD, per germline. V lost 5 bases to trimming and J lost 4 bases; unmatched junction nucleotides: 7. Some clones are missing from TCRdb's copy, which holds only in-frame ones; the method was immunoSEQ multiplex PCR. The sample lists around 300,000 clones; under 90% were seen once. Sequencing used peripheral blood. The chain links TRBV24-1 to TRBJ2-5; 15 bases align to TRBD2. The source of this sequence is a woman between 40 and 50 years old who had recovered from COVID-19. CDR3 protein: CATSAGLAGGPRETQYF. The DNA for the CDR3 is TGTGCCACCAGTGCCGGACTAGCGGGAGGGCCTAGAGAGACCCAGTACTTC.